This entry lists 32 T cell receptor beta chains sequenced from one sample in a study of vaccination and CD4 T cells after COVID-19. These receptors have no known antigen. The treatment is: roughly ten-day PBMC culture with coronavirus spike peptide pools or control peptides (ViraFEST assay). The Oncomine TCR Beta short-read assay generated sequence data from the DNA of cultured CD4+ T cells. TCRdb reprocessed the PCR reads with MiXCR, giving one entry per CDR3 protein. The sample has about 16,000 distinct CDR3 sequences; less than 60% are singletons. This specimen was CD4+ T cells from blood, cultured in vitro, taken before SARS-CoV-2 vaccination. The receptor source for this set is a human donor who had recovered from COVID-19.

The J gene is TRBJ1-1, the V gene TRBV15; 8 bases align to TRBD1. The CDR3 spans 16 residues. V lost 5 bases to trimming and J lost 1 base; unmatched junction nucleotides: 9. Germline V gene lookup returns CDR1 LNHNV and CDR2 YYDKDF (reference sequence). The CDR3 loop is CATSEIAGTGNTEAFF. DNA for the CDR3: TGTGCCACCAGCGAAATCGCCGGGACAGGGAACACTGAAGCTTTCTTT.

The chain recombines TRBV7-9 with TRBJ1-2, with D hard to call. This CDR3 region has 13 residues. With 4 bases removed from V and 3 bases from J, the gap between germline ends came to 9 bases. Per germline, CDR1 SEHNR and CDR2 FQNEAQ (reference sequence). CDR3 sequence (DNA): TGTGCCAGCAGCTCCCCCGGAGACTATGGCTACACCTTC. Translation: CASSSPGDYGYTF.

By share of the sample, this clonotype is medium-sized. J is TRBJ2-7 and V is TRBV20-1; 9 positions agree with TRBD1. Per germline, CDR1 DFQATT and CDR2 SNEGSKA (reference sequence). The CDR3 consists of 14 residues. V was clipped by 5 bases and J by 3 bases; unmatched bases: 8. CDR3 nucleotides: TGCAGTGCTGGGAGACAGGGGGAGAACTACGAGCAGTACTTC. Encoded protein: CSAGRQGENYEQYF.

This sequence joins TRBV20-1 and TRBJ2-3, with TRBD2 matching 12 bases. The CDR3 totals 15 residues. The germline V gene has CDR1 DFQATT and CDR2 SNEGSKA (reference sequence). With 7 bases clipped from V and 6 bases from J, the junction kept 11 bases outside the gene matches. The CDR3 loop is CSVTASSGRADTQYF. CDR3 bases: TGCAGTGTCACAGCCTCTAGCGGGAGGGCGGATACGCAGTATTTT.

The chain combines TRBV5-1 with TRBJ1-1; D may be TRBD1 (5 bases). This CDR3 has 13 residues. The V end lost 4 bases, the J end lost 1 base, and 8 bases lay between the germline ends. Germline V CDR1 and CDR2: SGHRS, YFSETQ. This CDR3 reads CASSRDRNTEAFF. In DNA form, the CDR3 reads TGCGCCAGCAGCAGAGACAGGAACACTGAAGCTTTCTTT. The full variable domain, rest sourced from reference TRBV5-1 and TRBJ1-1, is KAGVTQTPRYLIKTRGQQVTLSCSPISGHRSVSWYQQTPGQGLQFLFEYFSETQRNKGNFPGRFSGRQFSNSRSEMNVSTLELGDSALYLCASSRDRNTEAFFGQGTRLTVV.

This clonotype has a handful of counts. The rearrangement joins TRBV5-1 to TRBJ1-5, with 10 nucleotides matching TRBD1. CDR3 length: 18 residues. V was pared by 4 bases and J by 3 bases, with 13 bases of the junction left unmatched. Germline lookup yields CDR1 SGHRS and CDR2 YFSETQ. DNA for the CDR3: TGCGCCAGCAGCGCGAAGGTCCGGGACAGGGGCCCCAATCAGCCCCAGCATTTT. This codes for CASSAKVRDRGPNQPQHF. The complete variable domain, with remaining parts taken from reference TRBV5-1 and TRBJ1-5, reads KAGVTQTPRYLIKTRGQQVTLSCSPISGHRSVSWYQQTPGQGLQFLFEYFSETQRNKGNFPGRFSGRQFSNSRSEMNVSTLELGDSALYLCASSAKVRDRGPNQPQHFGDGTRLSIL.

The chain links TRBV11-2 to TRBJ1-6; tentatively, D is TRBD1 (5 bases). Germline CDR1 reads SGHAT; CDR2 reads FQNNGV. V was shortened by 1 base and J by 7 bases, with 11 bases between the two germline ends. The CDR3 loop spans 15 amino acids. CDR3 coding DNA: TGTGCCAGCAGCTTAGTTAGGGGAACGAATTCACCCCTCCACTTT. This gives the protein CASSLVRGTNSPLHF.

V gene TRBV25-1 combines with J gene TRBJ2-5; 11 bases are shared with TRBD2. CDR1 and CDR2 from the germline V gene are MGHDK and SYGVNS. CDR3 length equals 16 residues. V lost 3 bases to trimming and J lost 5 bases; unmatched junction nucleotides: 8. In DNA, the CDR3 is TGTGCCAGCAGTGAGCGGACTAGCGGGCATATGGAGACCCAGTACTTC. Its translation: CASSERTSGHMETQYF.

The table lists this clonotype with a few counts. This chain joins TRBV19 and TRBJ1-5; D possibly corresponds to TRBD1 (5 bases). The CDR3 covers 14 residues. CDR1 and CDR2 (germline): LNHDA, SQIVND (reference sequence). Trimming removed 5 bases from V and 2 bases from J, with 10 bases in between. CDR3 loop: CASSHTGGNQPQHF. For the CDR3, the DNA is TGTGCCAGTAGTCACACGGGGGGCAATCAGCCCCAGCATTTT.

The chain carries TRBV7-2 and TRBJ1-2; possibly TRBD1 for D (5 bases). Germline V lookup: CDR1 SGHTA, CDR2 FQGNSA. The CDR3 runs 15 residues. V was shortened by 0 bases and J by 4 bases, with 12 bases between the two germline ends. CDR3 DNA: TGTGCCAGCAGCTTAGCTGAGACAGCCGTCTATGGCTACACCTTC. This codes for CASSLAETAVYGYTF.

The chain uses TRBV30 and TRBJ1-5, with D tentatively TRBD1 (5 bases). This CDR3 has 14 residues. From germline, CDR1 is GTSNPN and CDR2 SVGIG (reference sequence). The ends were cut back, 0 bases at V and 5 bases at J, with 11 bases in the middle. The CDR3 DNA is TGTGCCTGGAGTGTAACGGGGGACGATCAGCCCCAGCATTTT. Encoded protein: CAWSVTGDDQPQHF.

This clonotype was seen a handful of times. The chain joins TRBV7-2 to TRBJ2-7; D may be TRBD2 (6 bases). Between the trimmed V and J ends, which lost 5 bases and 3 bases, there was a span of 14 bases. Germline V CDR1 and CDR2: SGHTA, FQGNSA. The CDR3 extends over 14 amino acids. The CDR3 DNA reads TGTGCCAGCAGCCATCCCTCCGGGAGCTACGAGCAGTACTTC. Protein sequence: CASSHPSGSYEQYF.

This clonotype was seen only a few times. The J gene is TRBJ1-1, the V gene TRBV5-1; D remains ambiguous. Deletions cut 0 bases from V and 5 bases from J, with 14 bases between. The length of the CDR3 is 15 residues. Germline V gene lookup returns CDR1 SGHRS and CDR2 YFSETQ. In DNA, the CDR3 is TGCGCCAGCAGCTTGGCTACACTTCAGAGGACTGAAGCTTTCTTT. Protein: CASSLATLQRTEAFF.

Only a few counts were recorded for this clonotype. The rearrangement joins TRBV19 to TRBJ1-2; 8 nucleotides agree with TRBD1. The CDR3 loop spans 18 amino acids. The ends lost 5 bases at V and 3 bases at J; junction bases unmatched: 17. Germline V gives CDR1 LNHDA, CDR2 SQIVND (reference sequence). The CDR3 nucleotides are TGTGCCAGTAGTGGAGGACAGGGACATTCCTCTGGCCACTATGGCTACACCTTC. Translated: CASSGGQGHSSGHYGYTF.

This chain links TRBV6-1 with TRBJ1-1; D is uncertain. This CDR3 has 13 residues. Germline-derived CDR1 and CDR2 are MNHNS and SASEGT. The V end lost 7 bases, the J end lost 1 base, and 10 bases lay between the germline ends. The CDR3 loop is CASKWTQNTEAFF. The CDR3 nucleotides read TGTGCCAGCAAATGGACTCAGAACACTGAAGCTTTCTTT.

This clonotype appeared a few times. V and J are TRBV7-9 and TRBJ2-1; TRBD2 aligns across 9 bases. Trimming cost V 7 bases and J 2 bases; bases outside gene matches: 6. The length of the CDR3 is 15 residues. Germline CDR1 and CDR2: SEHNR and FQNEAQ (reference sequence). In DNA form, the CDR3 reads TGTGCCAGCACCCCGGCGGGAGGGCCCTACAATGAGCAGTTCTTC. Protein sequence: CASTPAGGPYNEQFF.

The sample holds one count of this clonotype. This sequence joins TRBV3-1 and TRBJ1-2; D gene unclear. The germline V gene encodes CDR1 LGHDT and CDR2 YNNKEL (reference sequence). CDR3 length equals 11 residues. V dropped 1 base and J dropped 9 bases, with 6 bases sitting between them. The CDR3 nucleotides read TGTGCCAGCAGCCAAGCGTACAGCTACACCTTC. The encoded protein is CASSQAYSYTF.

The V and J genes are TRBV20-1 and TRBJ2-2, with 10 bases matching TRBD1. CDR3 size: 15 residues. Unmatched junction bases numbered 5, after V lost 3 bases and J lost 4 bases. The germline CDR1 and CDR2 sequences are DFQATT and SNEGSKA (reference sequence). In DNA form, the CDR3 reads TGCAGTGCTAGGAGGGACAGGGGCGGCACCGGGGAGCTGTTTTTT. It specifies CSARRDRGGTGELFF.

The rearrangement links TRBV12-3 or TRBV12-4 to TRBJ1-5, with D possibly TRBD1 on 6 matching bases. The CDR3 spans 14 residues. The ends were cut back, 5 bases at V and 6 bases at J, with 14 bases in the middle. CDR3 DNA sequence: TGTGCCAGCAGTCCCGGTCAGGGGAGTCAGCCCCAGCATTTT. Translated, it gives CASSPGQGSQPQHF.

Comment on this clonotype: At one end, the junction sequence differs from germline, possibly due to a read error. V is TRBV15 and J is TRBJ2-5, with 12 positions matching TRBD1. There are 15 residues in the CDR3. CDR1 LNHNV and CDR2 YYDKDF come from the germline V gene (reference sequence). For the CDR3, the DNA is TGTGCCTCCAGCATCGGGACAGGGGGCGGGGAGACCCAGTACTTC. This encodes CASSIGTGGGETQYF. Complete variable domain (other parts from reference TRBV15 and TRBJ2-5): DAMVIQNPRYQVTQFGKPVTLSCSQTLNHNVMYWYQQKSSQAPKLLFHYYDKDFNNEADTPDNFQSRRPNTSFCFLDIRSPGLGDTAMYLCASSIGTGGGETQYFGPGTRLLVL.

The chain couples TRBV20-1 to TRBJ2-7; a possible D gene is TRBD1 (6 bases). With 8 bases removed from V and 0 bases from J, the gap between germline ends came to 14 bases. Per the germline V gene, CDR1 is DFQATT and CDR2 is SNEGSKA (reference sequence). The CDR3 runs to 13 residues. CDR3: CSTRGKSSYEQYF. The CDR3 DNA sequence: TGCAGTACCAGGGGCAAAAGCTCCTACGAGCAGTACTTC.

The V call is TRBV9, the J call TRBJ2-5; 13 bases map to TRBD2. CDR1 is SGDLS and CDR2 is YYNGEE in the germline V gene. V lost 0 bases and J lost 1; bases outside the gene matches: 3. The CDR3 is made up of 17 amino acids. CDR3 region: CASSVGGTSGVQETQYF. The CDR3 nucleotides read TGTGCCAGCAGCGTAGGAGGGACTAGCGGGGTCCAAGAGACCCAGTACTTC.

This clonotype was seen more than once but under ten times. CDR3 residues: CATSKAGYQPQHF. Written as DNA, the CDR3 is TGTGCCACCAGCAAGGCAGGTTATCAGCCCCAGCATTTT. V gene TRBV15 combines with J gene TRBJ1-5, with D unresolved. V lost 4 bases to trimming and J lost 5 bases, with 9 bases between them. This CDR3 comprises 13 residues. Per the germline V gene, CDR1 is LNHNV and CDR2 is YYDKDF (reference sequence).

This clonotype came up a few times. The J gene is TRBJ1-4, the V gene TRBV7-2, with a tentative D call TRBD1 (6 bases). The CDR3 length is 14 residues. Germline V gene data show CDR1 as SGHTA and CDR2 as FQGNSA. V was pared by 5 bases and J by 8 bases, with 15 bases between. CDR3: CASSVDRFEEKLFF. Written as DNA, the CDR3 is TGTGCCAGCAGCGTCGACAGGTTCGAGGAAAAACTGTTTTTT.

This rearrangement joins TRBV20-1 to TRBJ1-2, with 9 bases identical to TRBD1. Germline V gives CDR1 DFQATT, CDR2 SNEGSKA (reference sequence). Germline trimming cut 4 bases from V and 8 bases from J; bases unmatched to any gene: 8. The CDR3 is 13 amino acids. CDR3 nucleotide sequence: TGCAGTGCTATCACAGGGGGCGCGTGGGGCTACACCTTC. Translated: CSAITGGAWGYTF.

CDR3 in amino acids: CASSPLSSRSGSADTQYF. The CDR3 coding sequence is TGTGCCAGCAGCCCTCTTTCCTCCCGCTCGGGGAGCGCAGATACGCAGTATTTT. The chain links TRBV11-2 to TRBJ2-3; D may be TRBD2 (5 bases). There are 18 residues in the CDR3. From germline, CDR1 is SGHAT and CDR2 FQNNGV. Trimming cost V 5 bases and J 4 bases, with 25 bases left between them.

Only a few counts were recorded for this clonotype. In DNA form, the CDR3 reads TGTGCCAGCAGGGCCCCATTTGAGCCCCAGCATTTT. It is translated as CASRAPFEPQHF. This rearrangement joins TRBV6-2 or TRBV6-3 to TRBJ1-5; no firm D call. The CDR3 length is 12 residues. Germline assignment: CDR1 MNHEY and CDR2 SVGEGT. Trimming left V 6 bases short and J 8 bases short, with 11 bases between.

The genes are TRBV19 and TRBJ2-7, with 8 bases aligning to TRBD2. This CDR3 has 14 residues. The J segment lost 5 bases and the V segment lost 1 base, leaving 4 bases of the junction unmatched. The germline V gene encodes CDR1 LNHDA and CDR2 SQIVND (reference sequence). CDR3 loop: CASSIGTSLDEQYF. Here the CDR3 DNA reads TGTGCCAGTAGTATAGGGACTAGCCTCGACGAGCAGTACTTC.

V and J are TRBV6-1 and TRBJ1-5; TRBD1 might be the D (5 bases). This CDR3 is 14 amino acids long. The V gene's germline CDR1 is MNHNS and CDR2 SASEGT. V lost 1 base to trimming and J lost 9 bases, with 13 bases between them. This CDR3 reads CASSEETVPWPQHF. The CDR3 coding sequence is TGTGCCAGCAGTGAAGAGACAGTACCATGGCCCCAGCATTTT.

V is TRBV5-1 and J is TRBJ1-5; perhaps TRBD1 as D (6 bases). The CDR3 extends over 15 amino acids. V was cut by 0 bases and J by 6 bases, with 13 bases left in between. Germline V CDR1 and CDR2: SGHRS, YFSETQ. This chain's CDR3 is CASSLDGDMTQPQHF. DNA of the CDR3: TGCGCCAGCAGCTTGGACGGGGACATGACTCAGCCCCAGCATTTT.

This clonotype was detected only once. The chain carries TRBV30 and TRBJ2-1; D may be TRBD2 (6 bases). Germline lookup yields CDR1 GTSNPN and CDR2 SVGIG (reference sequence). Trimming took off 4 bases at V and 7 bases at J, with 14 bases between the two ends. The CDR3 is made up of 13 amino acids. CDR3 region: CAWNYKRVNEQFF. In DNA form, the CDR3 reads TGTGCCTGGAATTACAAGCGGGTAAATGAGCAGTTCTTC.

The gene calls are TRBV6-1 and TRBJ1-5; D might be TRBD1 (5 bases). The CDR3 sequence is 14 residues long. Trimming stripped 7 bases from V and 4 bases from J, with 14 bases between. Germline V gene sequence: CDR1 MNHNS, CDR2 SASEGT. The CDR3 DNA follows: TGTGCCAGCACCGCGGGCAGGGAAAATCAGCCCCAGCATTTT. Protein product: CASTAGRENQPQHF.